The present entry profiles one T cell receptor (beta chain) with its context. The method was immunoSEQ multiplex PCR; TCRdb's version includes in-frame clones alone and lacks a portion of them. The sample lists about 80,000 clones; roughly 97% were seen once. This sample was taken from a study of technical replicates of blood from a few donors. CDR1 is SGHRS and CDR2 is YFSETQ in the germline V gene. V lost 4 bases, J lost 2 bases, and 15 bases lay in between. The CDR3 runs 15 residues. Sequenced: T cells isolated from PBMCs. The chain combines TRBV5-1 with TRBJ2-5; a possible D gene is TRBD2 (5 bases). This clonotype originated in a human donor in good health. CDR3 sequence (DNA): TGCGCCAGCAGCAGCGGACGATTTGCTCAAGAGACCCAGTACTTC. Translation: CASSSGRFAQETQYF.